The T cell receptor (beta chain) under discussion was sequenced for a study of blood T cell repertoires in COVID-19. The repertoire was sequenced with immunoSEQ multiplex PCR; TCRdb's copy has only in-frame clones and lacks some. The sample has tens of thousands of clones, 90% seen once. This CDR3 spans 16 amino acids. CDR1 and CDR2 (germline): LGHNA, YSLEER. J was trimmed by 3 bases and V by 0 bases; bases with no gene match: 5. Source material: peripheral blood. The rearrangement links TRBV4-3 to TRBJ1-2, with 9 bases matching TRBD1. This TCR derives from a man aged 45 to 65 with acute or convalescent COVID-19. The CDR3 bases are TGCGCCAGCAGCCAAGATAGGCGGGACAGGGACTATGGCTACACCTTC. Translation gives CASSQDRRDRDYGYTF.